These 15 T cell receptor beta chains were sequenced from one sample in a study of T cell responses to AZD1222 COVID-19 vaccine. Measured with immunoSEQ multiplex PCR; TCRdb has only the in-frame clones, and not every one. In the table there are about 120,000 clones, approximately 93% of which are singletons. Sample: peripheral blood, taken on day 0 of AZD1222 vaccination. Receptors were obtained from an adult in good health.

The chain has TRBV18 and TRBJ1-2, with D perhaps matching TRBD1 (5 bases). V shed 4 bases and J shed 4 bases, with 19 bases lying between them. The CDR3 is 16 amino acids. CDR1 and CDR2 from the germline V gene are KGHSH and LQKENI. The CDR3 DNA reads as TGTGCCAGCTCACTCCCCGACGCGACCGGGGGCTATGGCTACACCTTC. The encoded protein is CASSLPDATGGYGYTF.

DNA of the CDR3: TGTGCCAGCAGTTTAGACCCTAACAGGGTCTACGAGCAGTACTTC. Amino acids: CASSLDPNRVYEQYF. The chain uses TRBV28 and TRBJ2-7; D might be TRBD1 (6 bases). Germline loops: CDR1 MDHEN, CDR2 SYDVKM. Between the trimmed V and J ends, which lost 2 bases and 3 bases, there was a span of 14 bases. This CDR3 is built from 15 residues.

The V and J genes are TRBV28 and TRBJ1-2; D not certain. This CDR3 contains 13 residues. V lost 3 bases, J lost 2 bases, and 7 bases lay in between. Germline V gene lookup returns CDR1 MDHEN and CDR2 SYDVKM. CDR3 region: CASSFSTNYGYTF. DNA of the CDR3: TGTGCCAGCAGTTTCTCCACGAACTATGGCTACACCTTC.

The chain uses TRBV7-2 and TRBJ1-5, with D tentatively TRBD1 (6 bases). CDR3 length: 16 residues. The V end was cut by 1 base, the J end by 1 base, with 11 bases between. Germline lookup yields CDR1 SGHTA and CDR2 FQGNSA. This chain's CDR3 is CASSLGYRDSNQPQHF. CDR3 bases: TGTGCCAGCAGCTTAGGGTACAGGGACAGCAATCAGCCCCAGCATTTT.

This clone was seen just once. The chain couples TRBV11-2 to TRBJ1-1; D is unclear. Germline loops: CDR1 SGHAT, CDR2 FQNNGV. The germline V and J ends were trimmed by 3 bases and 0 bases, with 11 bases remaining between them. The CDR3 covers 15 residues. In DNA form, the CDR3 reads TGTGCCAGCAGCTTTATCCTCAACATGAACACTGAAGCTTTCTTT. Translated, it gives CASSFILNMNTEAFF.

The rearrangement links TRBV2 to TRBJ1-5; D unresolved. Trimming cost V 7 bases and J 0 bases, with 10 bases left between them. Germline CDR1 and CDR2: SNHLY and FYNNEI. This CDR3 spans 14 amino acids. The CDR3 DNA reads TGTGCCAGCACCCAAGACGGTAGCAATCAGCCCCAGCATTTT. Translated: CASTQDGSNQPQHF. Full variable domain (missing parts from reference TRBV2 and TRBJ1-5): EPEVTQTPSHQVTQMGQEVILRCVPISNHLYFYWYRQILGQKVEFLVSFYNNEISEKSEIFDDQFSVERPDGSNFTLKIRSTKLEDSAMYFCASTQDGSNQPQHFGDGTRLSIL.

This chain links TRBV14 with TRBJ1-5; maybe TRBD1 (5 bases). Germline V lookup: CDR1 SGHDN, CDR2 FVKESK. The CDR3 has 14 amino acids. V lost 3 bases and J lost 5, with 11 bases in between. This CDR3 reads CASSQTGLYQPQHF. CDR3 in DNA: TGTGCCAGCAGCCAGACGGGGCTATATCAGCCCCAGCATTTT.

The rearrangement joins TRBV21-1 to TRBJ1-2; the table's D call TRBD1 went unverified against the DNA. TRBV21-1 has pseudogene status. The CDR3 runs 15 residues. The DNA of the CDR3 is TGTGCCAGCATCATAGAACAGTACTCTAACTATGGCTACACCTTC. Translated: CASIIEQYSNYGYTF.

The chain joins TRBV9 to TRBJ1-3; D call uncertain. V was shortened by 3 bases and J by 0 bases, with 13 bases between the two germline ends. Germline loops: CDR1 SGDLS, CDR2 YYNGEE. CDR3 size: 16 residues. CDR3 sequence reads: CASSALPTSSGNTIYF. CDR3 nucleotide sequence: TGTGCCAGCAGCGCCCTACCTACCAGCTCTGGAAACACCATATATTTT.

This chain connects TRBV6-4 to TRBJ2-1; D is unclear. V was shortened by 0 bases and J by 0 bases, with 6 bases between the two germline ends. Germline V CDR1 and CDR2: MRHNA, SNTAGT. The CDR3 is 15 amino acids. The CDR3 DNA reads TGTGCCAGCAGTGACTCTCCGAGCTCCTACAATGAGCAGTTCTTC. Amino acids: CASSDSPSSYNEQFF.

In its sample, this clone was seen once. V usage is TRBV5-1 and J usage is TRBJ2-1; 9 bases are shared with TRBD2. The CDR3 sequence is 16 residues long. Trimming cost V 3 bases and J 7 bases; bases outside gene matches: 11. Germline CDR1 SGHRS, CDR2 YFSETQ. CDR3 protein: CASSSVAGVNRNEQFF. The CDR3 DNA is TGCGCCAGCAGCTCCGTAGCGGGAGTCAATCGGAATGAGCAGTTCTTC.

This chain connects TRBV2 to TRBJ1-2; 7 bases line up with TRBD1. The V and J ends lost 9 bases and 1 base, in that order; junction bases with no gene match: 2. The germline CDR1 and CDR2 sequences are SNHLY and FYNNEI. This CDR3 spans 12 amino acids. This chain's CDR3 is CARRDSNYGYTF. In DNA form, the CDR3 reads TGTGCCAGAAGGGACAGTAACTATGGCTACACCTTC. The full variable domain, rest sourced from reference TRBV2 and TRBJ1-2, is EPEVTQTPSHQVTQMGQEVILRCVPISNHLYFYWYRQILGQKVEFLVSFYNNEISEKSEIFDDQFSVERPDGSNFTLKIRSTKLEDSAMYFCARRDSNYGYTFGSGTRLTVV.

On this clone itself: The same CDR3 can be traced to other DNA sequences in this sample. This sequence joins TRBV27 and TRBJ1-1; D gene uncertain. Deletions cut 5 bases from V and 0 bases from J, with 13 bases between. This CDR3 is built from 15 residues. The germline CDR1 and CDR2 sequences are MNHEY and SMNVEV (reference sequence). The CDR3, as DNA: TGTGCCAGCAGTCCCCTAACGGGTTTGAACACTGAAGCTTTCTTT. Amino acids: CASSPLTGLNTEAFF.

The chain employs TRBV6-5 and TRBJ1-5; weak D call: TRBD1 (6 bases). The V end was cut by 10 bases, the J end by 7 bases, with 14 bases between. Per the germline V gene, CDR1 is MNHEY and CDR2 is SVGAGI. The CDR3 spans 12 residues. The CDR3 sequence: CATMKGGQPQHF. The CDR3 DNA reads TGTGCCACCATGAAGGGGGGACAGCCCCAGCATTTT.

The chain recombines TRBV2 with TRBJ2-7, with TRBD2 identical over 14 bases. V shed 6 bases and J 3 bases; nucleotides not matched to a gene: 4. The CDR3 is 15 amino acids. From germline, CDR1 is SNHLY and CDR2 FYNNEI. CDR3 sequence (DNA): TGTGCCAGCAGCAGAGGACTAGCGGGGGGCTACGAGCAGTACTTC. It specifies CASSRGLAGGYEQYF.